The clone carrying this T cell receptor (beta chain) has ten or more counts. Its specificity is unknown. V was clipped by 5 bases and J by 3 bases, with 13 bases between them. The CDR3 loop spans 15 amino acids. Germline V gene lookup returns CDR1 MDHEN and CDR2 SYDVKM. The data were obtained in a study of radiotherapy plus CTLA-4 blockade in lung cancer. Points from the study as a whole: The authors reported that early blood T cell clone dynamics, with interferon-beta, best predicted response. Expansion of tumor-derived TCR clones was observed in blood after radiotherapy plus ipilimumab.

Alongside CTLA-4 blockade with ipilimumab, patients with chemo-refractory metastatic non-small-cell lung cancer received focal radiation. TCRdb's copy holds only in-frame clones and misses some; the assay was immunoSEQ multiplex PCR. The data contain around 63,000 clones, roughly four fifths of them singletons. The source material was peripheral blood, sampled from a patient treated with radiotherapy plus ipilimumab. The clonotype was recovered from a human donor with non-small cell lung cancer whose response to radiotherapy plus ipilimumab could not be evaluated. Some clones in this sample may be carry-over from other donors' samples. The chain carries TRBV28 and TRBJ1-4, with a tentative D call TRBD1 (5 bases). The CDR3, as DNA: TGTGCCAGCAGTAGGGGAGGTTTGTCTAATGAAAAACTGTTTTTT. Encoded protein: CASSRGGLSNEKLFF.